Given below is one TCR beta chain in context. The data originate from a study of blood T cell repertoires in COVID-19. The data were produced by immunoSEQ multiplex PCR, yet TCRdb's version contains in-frame clones alone and is incomplete. The table records 99,000 or so clones, 84% of them present only once. Germline V gene data show CDR1 as MNHEY and CDR2 as SVGAGI. The CDR3 totals 11 residues. The V gene lost 7 bases and the J gene lost 8 bases, with 9 bases spanning the gap. The sample comprised peripheral blood. The source of this sequence is a man in his sixties with acute or convalescent COVID-19. This chain connects TRBV6-5 to TRBJ2-1; no clear D. For the CDR3, the DNA is TGTGCCAGCACCCTATATCATGAGCAGTTCTTC. This encodes CASTLYHEQFF.